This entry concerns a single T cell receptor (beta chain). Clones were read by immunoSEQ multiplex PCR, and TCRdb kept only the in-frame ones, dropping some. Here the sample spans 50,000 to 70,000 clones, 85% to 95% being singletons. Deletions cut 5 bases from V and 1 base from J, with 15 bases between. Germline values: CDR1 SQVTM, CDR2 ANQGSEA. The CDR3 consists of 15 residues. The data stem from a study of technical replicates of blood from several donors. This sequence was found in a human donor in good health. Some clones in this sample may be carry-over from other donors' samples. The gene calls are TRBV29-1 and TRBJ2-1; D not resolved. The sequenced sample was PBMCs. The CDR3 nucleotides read TGCAGCGTTTACCTATACTATCGTTCCTACAATGAGCAGTTCTTC. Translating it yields CSVYLYYRSYNEQFF.